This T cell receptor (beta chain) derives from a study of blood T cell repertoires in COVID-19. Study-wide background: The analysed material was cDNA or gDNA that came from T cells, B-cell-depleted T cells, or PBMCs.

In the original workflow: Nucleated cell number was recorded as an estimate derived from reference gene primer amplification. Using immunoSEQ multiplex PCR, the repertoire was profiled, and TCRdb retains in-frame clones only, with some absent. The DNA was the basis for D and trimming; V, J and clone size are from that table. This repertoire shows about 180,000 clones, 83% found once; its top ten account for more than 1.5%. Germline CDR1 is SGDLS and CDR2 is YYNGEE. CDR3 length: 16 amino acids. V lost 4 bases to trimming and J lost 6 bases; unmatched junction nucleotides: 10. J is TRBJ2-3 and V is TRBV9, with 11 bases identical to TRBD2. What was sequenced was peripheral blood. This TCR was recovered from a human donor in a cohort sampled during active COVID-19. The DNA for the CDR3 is TGTGCCAGCAGCACCCAACTAGCGGGAGTCGCGGATACGCAGTATTTT. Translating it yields CASSTQLAGVADTQYF. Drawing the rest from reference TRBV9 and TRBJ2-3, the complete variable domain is DSGVTQTPKHLITATGQRVTLRCSPRSGDLSVYWYQQSLDQGLQFLIQYYNGEERAKGNILERFSAQQFPDLHSELNLSSLELGDSALYFCASSTQLAGVADTQYFGPGTRLTVL.